The 22 T cell receptor beta chains below all came from one sample that was sequenced in a study of T-cell memory formation after mild COVID-19. Each CDR3 protein gets one entry after TCRdb re-called the 5' RACE reads with MiXCR. The top ten clones hold approximately 3% of a sample with approximately 210,000 distinct CDR3 sequences, roughly a tenth of them seen once. Specimen: PBMCs or a T cell subset sorted from them (not recorded which). The origin of the receptors is a young man who had mild COVID-19 (a few samples of this study predate the infection). Cell type and time point are not known.

This clonotype was observed a few times. The rearrangement joins TRBV10-3 to TRBJ2-7; 7 bases match TRBD1. The J segment lost 2 bases and the V segment lost 2 bases, leaving 3 bases of the junction unmatched. This CDR3 has 14 residues. Per germline, CDR1 ENHRY and CDR2 SYGVKD. In DNA form, the CDR3 reads TGTGCCATCAGTGAGCACAGGGGAACCTACGAGCAGTACGTC. Its protein is CAISEHRGTYEQYV.

The chain is built from TRBV19 and TRBJ2-3, with TRBD2 matching over 8 bases. Trimming at V came to 3 bases and at J to 0 bases, leaving 5 bases not matched to a gene. This CDR3 comprises 16 residues. Germline lookup yields CDR1 LNHDA and CDR2 SQIVND (reference sequence). The CDR3 bases are TGTGCCAGTAGTATTGTAGCGGGGACAAGCACAGATACGCAGTATTTT. It specifies CASSIVAGTSTDTQYF. The variable domain in full, completed from reference TRBV19 and TRBJ2-3, reads DGGITQSPKYLFRKEGQNVTLSCEQNLNHDAMYWYRQDPGQGLRLIYYSQIVNDFQKGDIAEGYSVSREKKESFPLTVTSAQKNPTAFYLCASSIVAGTSTDTQYFGPGTRLTVL.

V is TRBV9 and J is TRBJ2-1, with D perhaps matching TRBD2 (6 bases). CDR1 is SGDLS, CDR2 YYNGEE, per germline. Trimming took off 4 bases at V and 2 bases at J, with 10 bases between the two ends. The length of the CDR3 is 14 residues. CDR3 nucleotides: TGTGCCAGCAGCAGCCGGGGGACCTACAATGAGCAGTTCTTC. Encoded protein: CASSSRGTYNEQFF.

This clonotype was counted only a few times. The V call is TRBV6-2 or TRBV6-3, the J call TRBJ1-2; 7 nucleotides align to TRBD1. Germline trimming cut 6 bases from V and 2 bases from J; bases unmatched to any gene: 3. Germline V lookup: CDR1 MNHEY, CDR2 SVGEGT. This CDR3 contains 13 residues. This CDR3 is CASRMTGNYGYTF. CDR3 nucleotide sequence: TGTGCCAGCAGGATGACAGGGAACTATGGCTACACCTTC.

The chain uses TRBV5-1 and TRBJ1-5; no reliable D call. V was cut by 0 bases and J by 4 bases, with 14 bases left in between. The germline CDR1 and CDR2 sequences are SGHRS and YFSETQ. The CDR3 consists of 16 residues. This CDR3 reads CASSLGGPGLNQPQHF. The CDR3 nucleotides are TGCGCCAGCAGCTTGGGAGGGCCAGGTTTAAATCAGCCCCAGCATTTT. Supplemented by reference TRBV5-1 and TRBJ1-5, the full variable domain reads KAGVTQTPRYLIKTRGQQVTLSCSPISGHRSVSWYQQTPGQGLQFLFEYFSETQRNKGNFPGRFSGRQFSNSRSEMNVSTLELGDSALYLCASSLGGPGLNQPQHFGDGTRLSIL.

This clonotype was counted many times. The rearrangement joins TRBV20-1 to TRBJ2-1; D perhaps matches TRBD2 (5 bases). The length of the CDR3 is 13 residues. Germline assignment: CDR1 DFQATT and CDR2 SNEGSKA (reference sequence). The germline V and J ends were trimmed by 7 bases and 4 bases, with 14 bases remaining between them. This CDR3 reads CSVAGAGYNEQFF. In DNA, the CDR3 is TGCAGTGTTGCGGGTGCCGGGTACAATGAGCAGTTCTTC.

This clonotype has more than one count but fewer than ten. The V and J genes are TRBV25-1 and TRBJ2-1, with 11 bases fitting TRBD2. V shed 0 bases, J shed 4 bases, and the junction held 2 bases outside the gene matches. The CDR3 extends over 16 amino acids. In germline, CDR1 is MGHDK, CDR2 SYGVNS. This CDR3 is CASSEYSGGAYNEQFF. Here the CDR3 DNA reads TGTGCCAGCAGTGAATATAGCGGGGGGGCTTACAATGAGCAGTTCTTC.

This clonotype was seen a handful of times. The chain joins TRBV6-2 or TRBV6-3 to TRBJ1-2; D is uncertain. This CDR3 is built from 12 residues. Germline values: CDR1 MNHEY, CDR2 SVGEGT. With 6 bases removed from V and 4 bases from J, the gap between germline ends came to 9 bases. CDR3 DNA: TGTGCCAGCAGCCCCGAAACCTATGGCTACACCTTC. Translation: CASSPETYGYTF.

The chain carries TRBV29-1 and TRBJ1-1, with 9 positions matching TRBD1. The V gene end was trimmed by 1 base and the J gene end by 4 bases; junction bases not matched to a gene: 7. The germline V gene has CDR1 SQVTM and CDR2 ANQGSEA. CDR3 size: 15 residues. CDR3 protein: CSVEGKTGGLTEAFF. CDR3 nucleotide sequence: TGCAGCGTTGAAGGGAAGACAGGGGGTCTCACTGAAGCTTTCTTT.

Only a few counts were recorded for this clonotype. The chain is built from TRBV7-3 and TRBJ2-5; 13 bases map to TRBD2. Germline CDR1 reads SGHTA; CDR2 reads FQGTGA. Unmatched junction bases numbered 1, after V lost 3 bases and J lost 3 bases. The CDR3 has 15 amino acids. CDR3 bases: TGTGCCAGCAGCTTTGGGACTAGCGGGGAAGAGACCCAGTACTTC. It is translated as CASSFGTSGEETQYF.

This clonotype was found once. The chain recombines TRBV19 with TRBJ1-2, with 10 nucleotides matching TRBD1. The CDR3 loop spans 17 amino acids. CDR1 is LNHDA, CDR2 SQIVND, per germline (reference sequence). Trimming removed 5 bases from V and 0 bases from J; junction bases left unmatched: 9. DNA of the CDR3: TGTGCCAGTAGTCCCTCGGGACAGGGGTTTGCTAACTATGGCTACACCTTC. Translation gives CASSPSGQGFANYGYTF. Full variable domain (remainder filled in from reference TRBV19 and TRBJ1-2): DGGITQSPKYLFRKEGQNVTLSCEQNLNHDAMYWYRQDPGQGLRLIYYSQIVNDFQKGDIAEGYSVSREKKESFPLTVTSAQKNPTAFYLCASSPSGQGFANYGYTFGSGTRLTVV.

This clonotype turned up a few times. The CDR3 DNA sequence: TGTGCCAGCAGCTTCACAAGGCACACAGATACGCAGTATTTT. Translation: CASSFTRHTDTQYF. The chain links TRBV11-2 to TRBJ2-3; D is uncertain. Deletions cut 3 bases from V and 2 bases from J, with 9 bases between. Germline values: CDR1 SGHAT, CDR2 FQNNGV. The CDR3 is 14 residues long.

This clonotype has only a few counts. This CDR3 reads CASSLYPREAFF. CDR3 DNA sequence: TGTGCCAGCAGCTTATATCCCCGTGAAGCTTTCTTT. The V and J genes are TRBV7-9 and TRBJ1-1; no definite D call. Germline V gene data show CDR1 as SEHNR and CDR2 as FQNEAQ (reference sequence). V shed 2 bases and J shed 7 bases, with 8 bases lying between them. The CDR3 runs 12 residues. Looking up the rest from reference TRBV7-9 and TRBJ1-1 gives the full variable domain: DTGVSQNPRHKITKRGQNVTFRCDPISEHNRLYWYRQTLGQGPEFLTYFQNEAQLEKSRLLSDRFSAERPKGSFSTLEIQRTEQGDSAMYLCASSLYPREAFFGQGTRLTVV.

This clonotype has a handful of counts. CDR3 sequence (DNA): TGTGCCAGCAGCCCCTCGGGAGGATACGAGCAGTACGTC. It specifies CASSPSGGYEQYV. The V call is TRBV5-6, the J call TRBJ2-7; the match to TRBD2 covers 7 bases. The CDR3 has 13 residues. Germline loops: CDR1 SGHDT, CDR2 YYEEEE. V lost 4 bases and J lost 4; bases outside the gene matches: 5.

In its sample, this clonotype was seen a few times. V usage is TRBV20-1 and J usage is TRBJ1-2, with TRBD1 as a possible D gene (5 bases). Per the germline V gene, CDR1 is DFQATT and CDR2 is SNEGSKA (reference sequence). This CDR3 spans 11 amino acids. V was pared by 1 base and J by 9 bases, with 9 bases between. CDR3 DNA: TGCAGTGCTAGAGGGGCAGGGCGCTACACCTTC. It is translated as CSARGAGRYTF.

This chain connects TRBV9 to TRBJ2-1; tentative D call: TRBD1 (6 bases). This CDR3 comprises 12 residues. Trimming cost V 6 bases and J 9 bases, with 13 bases left between them. CDR1 and CDR2 (germline): SGDLS, YYNGEE. The CDR3: CASNSLGGEQFF. For the CDR3, the DNA is TGTGCCAGCAACAGCCTAGGGGGTGAGCAGTTCTTC.

This clonotype was seen a few times. The CDR3 spells CASSKQTRTDTQYF. In DNA, the CDR3 is TGTGCCAGCAGCAAACAGACCCGCACAGATACGCAGTATTTT. This chain joins TRBV7-2 and TRBJ2-3; D unclear. The V gene's germline CDR1 is SGHTA and CDR2 FQGNSA. CDR3 size: 14 residues. Trimming removed 5 bases from V and 1 base from J, with 10 bases in between.

This chain connects TRBV12-3 or TRBV12-4 to TRBJ2-1, with D possibly matching TRBD2 (6 bases). The CDR3 contains 15 residues. Trimming pared 5 bases from V and 4 bases from J, leaving 15 bases between. The CDR3 is CASSPSRRGYNEQFF. For the CDR3, the DNA is TGTGCCAGCAGTCCATCTAGGCGGGGTTACAATGAGCAGTTCTTC.

The V call is TRBV11-2, the J call TRBJ1-1; D perhaps matches TRBD1 (5 bases). Germline CDR1 is SGHAT and CDR2 is FQNNGV. V dropped 5 bases and J dropped 5 bases, with 15 bases sitting between them. There are 14 residues in the CDR3. CDR3 sequence: CASSPNGGGTEAFF. Here the CDR3 DNA reads TGTGCCAGCAGCCCGAACGGGGGAGGGACTGAAGCTTTCTTT.

V gene TRBV20-1 combines with J gene TRBJ2-3; D not resolved. With 5 bases removed from V and 4 bases from J, the gap between germline ends came to 13 bases. Looked up from germline, CDR1 is DFQATT and CDR2 is SNEGSKA (reference sequence). This CDR3 is 13 amino acids long. The CDR3 coding sequence is TGCAGTGCTCCGCCCCCTCTGGCAGATACGCAGTATTTT. Translation: CSAPPPLADTQYF.

This clonotype came up many times. This CDR3 reads CASSSEPGGTVSEQFF. DNA of the CDR3: TGCGCCAGCAGCTCCGAACCGGGCGGGACAGTCAGTGAGCAGTTCTTC. The V and J genes are TRBV5-1 and TRBJ2-1; perhaps TRBD1 as D (7 bases). The germline V gene encodes CDR1 SGHRS and CDR2 YFSETQ. The V and J ends lost 3 bases and 9 bases respectively, with 22 bases between them. The CDR3 has 16 residues. Full variable domain (missing parts from reference TRBV5-1 and TRBJ2-1): KAGVTQTPRYLIKTRGQQVTLSCSPISGHRSVSWYQQTPGQGLQFLFEYFSETQRNKGNFPGRFSGRQFSNSRSEMNVSTLELGDSALYLCASSSEPGGTVSEQFFGPGTRLTVL.

This chain joins TRBV2 and TRBJ1-4, with D perhaps matching TRBD1 (5 bases). Trimming removed 3 bases from V and 8 bases from J, with 10 bases in between. Germline loops: CDR1 SNHLY, CDR2 FYNNEI. This CDR3 is 13 amino acids long. In DNA, the CDR3 is TGTGCCAGCAGTGAGGGGGAGCGGGAAAAACTGTTTTTT. This encodes CASSEGEREKLFF. Looking up the rest from reference TRBV2 and TRBJ1-4 gives the full variable domain: EPEVTQTPSHQVTQMGQEVILRCVPISNHLYFYWYRQILGQKVEFLVSFYNNEISEKSEIFDDQFSVERPDGSNFTLKIRSTKLEDSAMYFCASSEGEREKLFFGSGTQLSVL.